This TCR beta chain was obtained from a study of technical replicates of blood from a few donors. The CDR3 extends over 16 amino acids. Between the trimmed V and J ends, which lost 4 bases and 4 bases, there was a span of 20 bases. Germline CDR1 SGHNT, CDR2 YYREEE (reference sequence). Clones were sequenced by immunoSEQ multiplex PCR, and TCRdb holds only the in-frame ones, with some missing. This sample has about 76,000 clones, with approximately 96% found just once. The sequenced sample consisted of T cells isolated from PBMCs. The TCR was taken from a human donor in good health. The rearrangement uses TRBV5-4 and TRBJ1-2; D gene unclear. CDR3 loop: CASSLSTATHPYGYTF. The CDR3 bases are TGTGCCAGCAGCCTGTCAACTGCGACTCATCCCTATGGCTACACCTTC. Supplemented by reference TRBV5-4 and TRBJ1-2, the full variable domain reads ETGVTQSPTHLIKTRGQQVTLRCSSQSGHNTVSWYQQALGQGPQFIFQYYREEENGRGNFPPRFSGLQFPNYSSELNVNALELDDSALYLCASSLSTATHPYGYTFGSGTRLTVV.